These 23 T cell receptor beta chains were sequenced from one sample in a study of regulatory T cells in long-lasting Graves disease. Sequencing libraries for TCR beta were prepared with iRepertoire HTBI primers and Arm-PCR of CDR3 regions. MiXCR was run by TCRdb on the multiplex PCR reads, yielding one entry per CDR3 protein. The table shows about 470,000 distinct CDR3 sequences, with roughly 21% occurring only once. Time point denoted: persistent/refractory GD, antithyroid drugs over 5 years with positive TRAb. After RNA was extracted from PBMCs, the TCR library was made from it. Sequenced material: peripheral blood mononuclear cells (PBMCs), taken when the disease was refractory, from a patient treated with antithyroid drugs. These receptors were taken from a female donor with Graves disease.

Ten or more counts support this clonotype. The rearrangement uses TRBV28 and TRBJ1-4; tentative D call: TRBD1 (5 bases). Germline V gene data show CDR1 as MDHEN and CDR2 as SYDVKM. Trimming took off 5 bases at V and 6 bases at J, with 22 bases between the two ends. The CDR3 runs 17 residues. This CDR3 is CASSPWGVSWDHEKLFF. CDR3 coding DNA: TGTGCCAGCAGTCCCTGGGGGGTCTCCTGGGACCATGAAAAACTGTTTTTT.

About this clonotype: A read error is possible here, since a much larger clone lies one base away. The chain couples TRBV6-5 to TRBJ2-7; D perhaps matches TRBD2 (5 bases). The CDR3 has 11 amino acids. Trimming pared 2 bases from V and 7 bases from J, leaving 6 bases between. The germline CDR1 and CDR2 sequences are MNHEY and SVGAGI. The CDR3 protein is CASSYREEQYF. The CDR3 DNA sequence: TGTGCCAGCAGTTACAGGGAGGAGCAGTACTTC.

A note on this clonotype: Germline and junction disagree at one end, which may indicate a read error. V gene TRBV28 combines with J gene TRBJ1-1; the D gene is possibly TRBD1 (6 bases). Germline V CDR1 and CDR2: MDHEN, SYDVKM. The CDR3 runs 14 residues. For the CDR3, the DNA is TGTGTCAGCTCCCGGGGCAGGGGATTCACTGAAGCTTTCTTT. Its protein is CVSSRGRGFTEAFF.

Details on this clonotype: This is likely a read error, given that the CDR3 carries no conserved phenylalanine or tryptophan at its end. For the CDR3, the DNA is TGCAGTGCTAGTCCCCCGGCGGGGGGCCGGTCCCAGTACCTC. This translates into CSASPPAGGRSQYL. The chain employs TRBV20-1 and TRBJ2-5, with 8 bases that match TRBD2. The CDR3 runs 14 residues. The germline V gene encodes CDR1 DFQATT and CDR2 SNEGSKA (reference sequence). Trimming cost V 3 bases and J 9 bases; bases outside gene matches: 12.

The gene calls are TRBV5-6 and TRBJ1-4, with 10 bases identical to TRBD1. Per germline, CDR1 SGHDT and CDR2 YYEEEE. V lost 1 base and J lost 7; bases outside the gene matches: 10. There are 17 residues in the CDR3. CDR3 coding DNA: TGTGCCAGCAGCTTGAGACAGGGGGCTATTCTCTCTGAAAAACTGTTTTTT. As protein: CASSLRQGAILSEKLFF.

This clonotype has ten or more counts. The CDR3 is CASSLKASYEQYF. The CDR3 coding sequence is TGTGCCAGCAGTTTAAAAGCCTCCTACGAGCAGTACTTC. The chain combines TRBV27 with TRBJ2-7; D unclear. Trimming shortened V by 2 bases and J by 0 bases, and 5 bases separated the two germline ends. This CDR3 is 13 amino acids long. CDR1 is MNHEY and CDR2 is SMNVEV in the germline V gene (reference sequence).

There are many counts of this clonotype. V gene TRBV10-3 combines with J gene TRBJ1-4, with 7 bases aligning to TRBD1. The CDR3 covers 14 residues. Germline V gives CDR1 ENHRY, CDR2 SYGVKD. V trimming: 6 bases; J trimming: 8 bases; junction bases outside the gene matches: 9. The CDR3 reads CAIRDEGAREKLFF. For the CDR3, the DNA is TGTGCCATCAGGGACGAGGGGGCGAGGGAAAAACTGTTTTTT.

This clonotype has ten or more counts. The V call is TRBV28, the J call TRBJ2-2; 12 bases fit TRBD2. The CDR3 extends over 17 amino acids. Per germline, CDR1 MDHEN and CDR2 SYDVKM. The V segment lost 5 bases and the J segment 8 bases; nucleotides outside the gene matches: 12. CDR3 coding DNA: TGTGCCAGCAGTGGCCCAAAACTAGCGGGGGGATCTGGGGAGCTGTTTTTT. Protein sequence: CASSGPKLAGGSGELFF. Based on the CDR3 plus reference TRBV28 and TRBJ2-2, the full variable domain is DVKVTQSSRYLVKRTGEKVFLECVQDMDHENMFWYRQDPGLGLRLIYFSYDVKMKEKGDIPEGYSVSREKKERFSLILESASTNQTSMYLCASSGPKLAGGSGELFFGEGSRLTVL.

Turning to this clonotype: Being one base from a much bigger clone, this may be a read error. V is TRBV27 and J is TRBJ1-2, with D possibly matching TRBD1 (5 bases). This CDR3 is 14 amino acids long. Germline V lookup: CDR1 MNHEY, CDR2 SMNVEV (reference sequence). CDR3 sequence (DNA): TGTGCCAGCAGTTCCCAACAGGCGGACTATGGCCACACCTTC. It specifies CASSSQQADYGHTF.

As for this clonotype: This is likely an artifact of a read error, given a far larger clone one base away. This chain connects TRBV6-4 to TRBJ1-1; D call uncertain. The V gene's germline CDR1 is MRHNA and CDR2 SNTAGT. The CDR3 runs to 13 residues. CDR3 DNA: TGTGCCAGCAGTGCGCAAGTTAACACTGAATCTTTCTTT. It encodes CASSAQVNTESFF.

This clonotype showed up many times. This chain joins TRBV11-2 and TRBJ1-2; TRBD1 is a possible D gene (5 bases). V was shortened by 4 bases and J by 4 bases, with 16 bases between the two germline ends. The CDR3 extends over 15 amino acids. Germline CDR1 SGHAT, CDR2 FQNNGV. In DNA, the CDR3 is TGTGCCAGCAGCTCCGCGCGGGGCGGCCTCTATGGCTACACCTTC. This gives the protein CASSSARGGLYGYTF.

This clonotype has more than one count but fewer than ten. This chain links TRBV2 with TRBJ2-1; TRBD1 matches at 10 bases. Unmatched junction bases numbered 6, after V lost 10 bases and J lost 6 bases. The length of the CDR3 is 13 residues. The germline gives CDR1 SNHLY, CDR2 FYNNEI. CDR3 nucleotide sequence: TGTGCCACCCGGACAGGGGGGATCAATGAGCAGTTCTTC. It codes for CATRTGGINEQFF.

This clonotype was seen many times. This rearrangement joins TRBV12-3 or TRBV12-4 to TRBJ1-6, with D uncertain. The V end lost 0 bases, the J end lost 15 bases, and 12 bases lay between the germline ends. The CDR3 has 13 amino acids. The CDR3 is CASSLASNSVLHF. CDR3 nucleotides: TGTGCCAGCAGTTTAGCCTCGAATTCAGTCCTCCACTTT.

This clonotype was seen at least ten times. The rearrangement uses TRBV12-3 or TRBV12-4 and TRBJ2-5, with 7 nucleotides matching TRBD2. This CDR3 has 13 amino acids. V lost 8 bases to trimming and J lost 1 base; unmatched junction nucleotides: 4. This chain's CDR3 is CASCREAQETQYF. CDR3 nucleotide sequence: TGTGCCAGCTGCCGGGAGGCCCAAGAGACCCAGTACTTC.

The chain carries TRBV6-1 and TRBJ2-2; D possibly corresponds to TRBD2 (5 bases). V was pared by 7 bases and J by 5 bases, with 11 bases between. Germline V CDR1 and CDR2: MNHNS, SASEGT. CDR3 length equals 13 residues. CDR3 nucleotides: TGTGCCAGCACGGAGGTGGGGACCGGGGAGCTGTTTTTT. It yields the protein CASTEVGTGELFF.

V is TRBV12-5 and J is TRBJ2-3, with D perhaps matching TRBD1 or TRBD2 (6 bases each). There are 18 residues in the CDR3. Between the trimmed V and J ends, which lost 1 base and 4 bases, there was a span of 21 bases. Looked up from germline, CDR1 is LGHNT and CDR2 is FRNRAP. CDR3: CASGLDLAEGGRPDTQYF. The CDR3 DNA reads TGTGCTAGTGGTTTGGACCTGGCGGAGGGGGGCCGCCCAGATACGCAGTATTTT.

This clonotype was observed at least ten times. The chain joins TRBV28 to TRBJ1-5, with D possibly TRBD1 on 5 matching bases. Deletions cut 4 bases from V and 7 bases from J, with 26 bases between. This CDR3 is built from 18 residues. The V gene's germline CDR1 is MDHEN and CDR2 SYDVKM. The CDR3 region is CASSSLGGGMVHGQPQHF. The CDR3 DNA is TGTGCCAGCAGTTCCCTCGGGGGAGGGATGGTTCATGGACAGCCCCAGCATTTT.

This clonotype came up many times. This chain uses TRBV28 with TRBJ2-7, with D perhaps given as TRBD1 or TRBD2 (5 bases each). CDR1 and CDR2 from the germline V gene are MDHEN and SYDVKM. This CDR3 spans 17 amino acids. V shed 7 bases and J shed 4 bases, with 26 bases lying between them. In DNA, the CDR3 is TGTGCCAGCAACGCCGCGAGGGTCCAGGGCGCTAAGTACGAGCAGTACTTC. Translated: CASNAARVQGAKYEQYF.

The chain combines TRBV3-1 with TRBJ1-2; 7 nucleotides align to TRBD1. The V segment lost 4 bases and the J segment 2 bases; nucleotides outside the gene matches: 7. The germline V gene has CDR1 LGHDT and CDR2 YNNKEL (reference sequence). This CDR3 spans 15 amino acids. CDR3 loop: CASSPSDRVNYGYTF. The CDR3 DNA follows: TGTGCCAGCAGCCCAAGTGACAGGGTAAACTATGGCTACACCTTC.

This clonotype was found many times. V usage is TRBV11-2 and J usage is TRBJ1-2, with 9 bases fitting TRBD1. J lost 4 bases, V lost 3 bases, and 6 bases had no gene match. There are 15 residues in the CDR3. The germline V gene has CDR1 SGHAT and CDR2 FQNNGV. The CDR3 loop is CASSFTGGAGYGYTF. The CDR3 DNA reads TGTGCCAGCAGCTTTACAGGGGGCGCTGGCTATGGCTACACCTTC.

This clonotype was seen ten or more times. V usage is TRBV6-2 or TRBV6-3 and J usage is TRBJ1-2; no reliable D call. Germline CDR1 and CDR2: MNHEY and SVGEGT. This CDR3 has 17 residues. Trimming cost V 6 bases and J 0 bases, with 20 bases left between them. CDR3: CASRSRTEPRANYGYTF. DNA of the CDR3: TGTGCCAGCAGATCCCGGACGGAACCCCGGGCTAACTATGGCTACACCTTC.

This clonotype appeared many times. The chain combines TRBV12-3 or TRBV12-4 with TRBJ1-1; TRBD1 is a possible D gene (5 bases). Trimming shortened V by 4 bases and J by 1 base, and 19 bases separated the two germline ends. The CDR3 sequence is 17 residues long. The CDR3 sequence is CASSSTWQVGANTEAFF. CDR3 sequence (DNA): TGTGCCAGCAGTTCCACGTGGCAGGTAGGGGCGAACACTGAAGCTTTCTTT.

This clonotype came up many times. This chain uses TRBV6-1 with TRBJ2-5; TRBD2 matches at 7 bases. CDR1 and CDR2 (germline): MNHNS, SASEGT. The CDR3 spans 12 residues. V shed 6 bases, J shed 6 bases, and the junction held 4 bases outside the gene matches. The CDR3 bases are TGTGCCAGCAGCCGAGCGGGACAGACCCAGTACTTC. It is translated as CASSRAGQTQYF.